This record covers a single TCR beta chain. The CDR3 sequence is 14 residues long. Per germline, CDR1 SGHNT and CDR2 YYREEE (reference sequence). V was clipped by 0 bases and J by 2 bases; unmatched bases: 0. Original methodology: By means of reference gene primer amplification, nucleated cell counts were estimated. Profiled with immunoSEQ multiplex PCR; TCRdb holds only in-frame clones, not every one. V, J and clone size are those of that table, while D and trimming were read from the DNA. The sample has a few hundred thousand clones, 80% to 90% seen once. The sample comes from a study of blood T cell repertoires in COVID-19. Across the whole study: The origin of the acute and convalescent COVID-19 samples was the United States, Italy and Spain.

Enrollees, roughly 18 to 89 years old, lived in roughly 24 US areas. Participants reported their clinical history, and cohort assignment relied on those reports. The chain is built from TRBV5-4 and TRBJ2-7, with 9 bases lining up with TRBD2. The sequence was obtained from a woman aged 50 to 65 with acute COVID-19. Material: PBMCs or T cells enriched from blood (not recorded which). CDR3 nucleotide sequence: TGTGCCAGCAGCTTGGCTAGCGGGACCTACGAGCAGTACTTC. Translating it yields CASSLASGTYEQYF. Variable domain in full (rest from reference TRBV5-4 and TRBJ2-7): ETGVTQSPTHLIKTRGQQVTLRCSSQSGHNTVSWYQQALGQGPQFIFQYYREEENGRGNFPPRFSGLQFPNYSSELNVNALELDDSALYLCASSLASGTYEQYFGPGTRLTVT.